This T cell receptor beta chain was sequenced for a study of T cell changes during pregnancy in multiple sclerosis. The method was immunoSEQ multiplex PCR; TCRdb's version includes in-frame clones alone and lacks a portion of them. Of around 24,000 clones listed, around nine tenths are singletons. This clone was detected once. With 2 bases removed from V and 4 bases from J, the gap between germline ends came to 8 bases. Looked up from germline, CDR1 is LNHDA and CDR2 is SQIVND (reference sequence). The CDR3 runs 13 residues. The material was CD8+ T cells from peripheral blood mononuclear cells, obtained in the first trimester of pregnancy. The receptor was isolated from a female donor in good health, enrolled as a control in a pregnancy study. The chain recombines TRBV19 with TRBJ1-1; D uncertain. The CDR3 bases are TGTGCCAGTAGTATAAGCCCCCCCACTGAAGCTTTCTTT. This codes for CASSISPPTEAFF. The full variable domain, completed using reference TRBV19 and TRBJ1-1, is DGGITQSPKYLFRKEGQNVTLSCEQNLNHDAMYWYRQDPGQGLRLIYYSQIVNDFQKGDIAEGYSVSREKKESFPLTVTSAQKNPTAFYLCASSISPPTEAFFGQGTRLTVV.